This T cell receptor (beta chain) was captured by sequencing in a study of PD-1 blockade in classical Hodgkin lymphoma. Each patient relapsed following autologous stem cell transplantation, and prior brentuximab vedotin exposure differed. The V end was cut by 0 bases, the J end by 3 bases, with 6 bases between. Germline CDR1 and CDR2: LNHNV and YYDKDF (reference sequence). The CDR3 spans 13 residues. The table came from immunoSEQ multiplex PCR; TCRdb's copy has only in-frame clones and leaves some out. Of around 91,000 clones listed, roughly 76% are singletons. This clone was counted once. The sequence came from a human donor with classical Hodgkin lymphoma. This sequence joins TRBV15 and TRBJ2-7; D is ambiguous. Sequenced material: peripheral blood mononuclear cells (PBMCs), taken before the second cycle of nivolumab. CDR3 in amino acids: CATSRDPVYEQYF. The CDR3 DNA reads as TGTGCCACCAGCAGAGACCCTGTCTACGAGCAGTACTTC.